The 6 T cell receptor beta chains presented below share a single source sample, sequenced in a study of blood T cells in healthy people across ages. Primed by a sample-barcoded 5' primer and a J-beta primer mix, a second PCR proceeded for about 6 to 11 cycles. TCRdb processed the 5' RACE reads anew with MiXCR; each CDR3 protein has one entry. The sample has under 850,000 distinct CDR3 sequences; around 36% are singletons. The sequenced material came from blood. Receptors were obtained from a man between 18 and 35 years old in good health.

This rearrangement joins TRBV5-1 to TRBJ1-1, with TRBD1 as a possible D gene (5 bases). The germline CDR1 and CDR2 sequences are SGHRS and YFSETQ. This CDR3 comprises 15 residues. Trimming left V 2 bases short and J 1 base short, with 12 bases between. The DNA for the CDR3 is TGCGCCAGCAGCTTCCCCGGGACGGCGAACACTGAAGCTTTCTTT. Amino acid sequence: CASSFPGTANTEAFF.

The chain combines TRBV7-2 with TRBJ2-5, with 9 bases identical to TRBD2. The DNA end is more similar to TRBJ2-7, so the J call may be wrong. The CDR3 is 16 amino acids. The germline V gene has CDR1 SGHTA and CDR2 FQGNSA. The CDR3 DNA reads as TGTGCCAGCAGCTTTTCTAGCGGGGTGGGCACCTACGAGCAGTACTTC. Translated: CASSFSSGVGTYEQYF.

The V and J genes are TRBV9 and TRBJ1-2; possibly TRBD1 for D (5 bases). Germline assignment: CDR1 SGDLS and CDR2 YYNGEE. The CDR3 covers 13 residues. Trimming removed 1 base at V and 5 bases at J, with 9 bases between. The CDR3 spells CASSVSGGYGYTF. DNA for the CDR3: TGTGCCAGCAGCGTATCCGGGGGATATGGCTACACCTTC.

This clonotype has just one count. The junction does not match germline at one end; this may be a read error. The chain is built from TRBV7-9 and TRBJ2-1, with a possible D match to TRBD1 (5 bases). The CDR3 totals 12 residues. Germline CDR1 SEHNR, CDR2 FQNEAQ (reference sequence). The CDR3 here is CTSRPSGNEQFF. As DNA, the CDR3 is TGTACCAGCAGACCTTCAGGGAACGAGCAGTTCTTC.

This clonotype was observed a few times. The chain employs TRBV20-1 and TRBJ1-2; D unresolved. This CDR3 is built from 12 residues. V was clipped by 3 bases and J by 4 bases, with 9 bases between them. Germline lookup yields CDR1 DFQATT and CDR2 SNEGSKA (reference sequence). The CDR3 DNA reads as TGCAGTGCTAGTAAGGGTACCTATGGCTACACCTTC. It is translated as CSASKGTYGYTF.

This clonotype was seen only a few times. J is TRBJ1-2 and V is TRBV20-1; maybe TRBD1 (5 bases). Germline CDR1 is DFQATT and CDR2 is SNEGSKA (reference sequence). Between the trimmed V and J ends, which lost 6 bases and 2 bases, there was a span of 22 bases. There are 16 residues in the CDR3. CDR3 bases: TGCAGTGCCAAACAAATCGGGACGGAATCAAACTATGGCTACACCTTC. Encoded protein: CSAKQIGTESNYGYTF.